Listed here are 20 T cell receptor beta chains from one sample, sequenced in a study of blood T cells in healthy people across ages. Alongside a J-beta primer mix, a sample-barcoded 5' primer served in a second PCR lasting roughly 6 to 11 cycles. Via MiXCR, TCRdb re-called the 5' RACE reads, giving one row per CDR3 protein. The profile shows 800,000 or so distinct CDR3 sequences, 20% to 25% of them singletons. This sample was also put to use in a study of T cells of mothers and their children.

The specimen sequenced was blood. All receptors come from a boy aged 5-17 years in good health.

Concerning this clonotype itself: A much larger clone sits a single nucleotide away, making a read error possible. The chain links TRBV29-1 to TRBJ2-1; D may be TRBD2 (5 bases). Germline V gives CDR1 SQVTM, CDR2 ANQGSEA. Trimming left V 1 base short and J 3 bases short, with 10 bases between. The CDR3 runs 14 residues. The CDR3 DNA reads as TGCAGCGTTGAAGTAGGACGGGGCTACAATGAGCAGTTCTTC. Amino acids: CSVEVGRGYNEQFF.

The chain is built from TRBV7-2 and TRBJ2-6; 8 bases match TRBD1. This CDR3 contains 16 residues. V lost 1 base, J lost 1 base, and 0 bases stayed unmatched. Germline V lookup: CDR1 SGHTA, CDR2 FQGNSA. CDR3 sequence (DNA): TGTGCCAGCAGCTTAGGGACAGGGTCTGGGGCCAACGTCCTGACTTTC. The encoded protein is CASSLGTGSGANVLTF. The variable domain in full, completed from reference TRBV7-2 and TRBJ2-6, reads GAGVSQSPSNKVTEKGKDVELRCDPISGHTALYWYRQSLGQGLEFLIYFQGNSAPDKSGLPSDRFSAERTGGSVSTLTIQRTQQEDSAVYLCASSLGTGSGANVLTFGAGSRLTVL.

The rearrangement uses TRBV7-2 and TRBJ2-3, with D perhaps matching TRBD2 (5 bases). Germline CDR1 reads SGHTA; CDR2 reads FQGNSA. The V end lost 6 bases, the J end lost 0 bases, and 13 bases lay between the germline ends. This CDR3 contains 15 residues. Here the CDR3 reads CASRSDGISTDTQYF. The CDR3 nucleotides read TGTGCCAGCAGGTCGGACGGGATTAGCACAGATACGCAGTATTTT.

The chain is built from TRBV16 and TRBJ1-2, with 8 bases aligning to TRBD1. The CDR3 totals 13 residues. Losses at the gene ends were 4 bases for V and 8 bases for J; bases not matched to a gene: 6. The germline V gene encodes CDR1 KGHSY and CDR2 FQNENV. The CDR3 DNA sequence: TGTGCCAGCAGCCCCGACAGGGGAAGCGGCTACACCTTC. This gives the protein CASSPDRGSGYTF.

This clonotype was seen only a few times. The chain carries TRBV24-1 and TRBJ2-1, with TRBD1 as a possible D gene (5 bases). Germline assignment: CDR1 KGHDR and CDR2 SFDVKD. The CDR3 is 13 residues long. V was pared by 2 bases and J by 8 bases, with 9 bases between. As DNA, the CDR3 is TGTGCCACCAGTGATTCGACAGTTTATGAGCAGTTCTTC. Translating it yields CATSDSTVYEQFF.

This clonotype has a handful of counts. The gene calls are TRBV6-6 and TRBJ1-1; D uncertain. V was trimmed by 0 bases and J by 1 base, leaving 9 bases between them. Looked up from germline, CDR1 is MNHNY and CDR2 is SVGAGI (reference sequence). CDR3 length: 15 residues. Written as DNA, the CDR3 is TGTGCCAGCAGTTACTCTTTGACGGGGAACACTGAAGCTTTCTTT. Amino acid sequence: CASSYSLTGNTEAFF.

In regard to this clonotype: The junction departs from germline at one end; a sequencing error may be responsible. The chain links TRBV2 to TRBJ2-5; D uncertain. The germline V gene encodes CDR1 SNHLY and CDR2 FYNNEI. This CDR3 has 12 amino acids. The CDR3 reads CASIFVGETQYF. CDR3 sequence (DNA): TGCGCCAGCATCTTCGTTGGAGAGACCCAGTACTTC.

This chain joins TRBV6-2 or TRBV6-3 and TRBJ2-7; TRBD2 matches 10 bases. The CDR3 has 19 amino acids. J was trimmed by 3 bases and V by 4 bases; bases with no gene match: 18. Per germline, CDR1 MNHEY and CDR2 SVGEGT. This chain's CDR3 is CASSSDDIVNSGRLYEQYF. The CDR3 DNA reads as TGTGCCAGCAGTTCCGACGACATTGTAAATAGCGGGAGGCTCTACGAGCAGTACTTC.

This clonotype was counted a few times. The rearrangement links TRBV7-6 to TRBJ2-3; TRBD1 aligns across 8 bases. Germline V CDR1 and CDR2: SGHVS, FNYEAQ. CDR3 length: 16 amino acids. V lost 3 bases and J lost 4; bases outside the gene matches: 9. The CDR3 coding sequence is TGTGCCAGCAGCTTCACCGGGACAGGACGCGCAGATACGCAGTATTTT. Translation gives CASSFTGTGRADTQYF.

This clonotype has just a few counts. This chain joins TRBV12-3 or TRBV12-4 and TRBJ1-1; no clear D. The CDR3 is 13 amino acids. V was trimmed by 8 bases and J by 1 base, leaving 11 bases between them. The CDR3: CASELVPNTEAFF. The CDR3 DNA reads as TGTGCCAGCGAGCTGGTCCCGAACACTGAAGCTTTCTTT.

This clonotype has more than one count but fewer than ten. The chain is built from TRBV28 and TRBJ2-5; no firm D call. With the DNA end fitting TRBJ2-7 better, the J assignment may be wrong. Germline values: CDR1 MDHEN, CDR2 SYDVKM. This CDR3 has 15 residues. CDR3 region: CASSLSAVASYEQYF. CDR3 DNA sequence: TGTGCCAGCAGTTTATCCGCCGTGGCGTCCTACGAGCAGTACTTC.

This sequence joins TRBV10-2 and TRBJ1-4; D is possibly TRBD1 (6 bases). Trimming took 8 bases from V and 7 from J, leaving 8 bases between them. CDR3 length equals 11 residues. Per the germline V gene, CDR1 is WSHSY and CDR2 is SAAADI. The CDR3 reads CASQGIEKLFF. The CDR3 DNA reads TGCGCCAGCCAGGGGATTGAAAAACTGTTTTTT.

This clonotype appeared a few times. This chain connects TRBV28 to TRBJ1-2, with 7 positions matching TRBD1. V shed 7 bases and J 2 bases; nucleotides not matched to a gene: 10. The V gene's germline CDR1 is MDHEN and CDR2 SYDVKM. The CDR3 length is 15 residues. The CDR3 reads CASNTLQGQNYGYTF. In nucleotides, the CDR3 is TGTGCCAGCAACACACTACAGGGACAGAACTATGGCTACACCTTC.

The CDR3 spells CASSFAGLAGYEQFF. The CDR3 DNA follows: TGTGCCAGCAGTTTTGCGGGACTAGCGGGATATGAGCAGTTCTTC. The genes are TRBV28 and TRBJ2-7; 13 nucleotides align to TRBD2. The last part of the DNA fits TRBJ2-1 better; the J call may be wrong. The CDR3 totals 15 residues. Germline V CDR1 and CDR2: MDHEN, SYDVKM.

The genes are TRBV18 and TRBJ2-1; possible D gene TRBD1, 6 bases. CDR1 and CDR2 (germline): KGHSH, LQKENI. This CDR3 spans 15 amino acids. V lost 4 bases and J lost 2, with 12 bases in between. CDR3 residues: CASSLLDRPYNEQFF. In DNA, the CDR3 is TGTGCCAGCTCACTCCTGGACAGACCCTACAATGAGCAGTTCTTC.

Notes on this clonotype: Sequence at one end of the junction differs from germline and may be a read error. The CDR3 nucleotides read TGTGCCAGCAGTAAGACCCAGGGGGCATGGTTGGGGAATGCGCAGTTCTTC. It yields the protein CASSKTQGAWLGNAQFF. The chain joins TRBV6-1 to TRBJ2-1, with 8 bases fitting TRBD1. The CDR3 sequence is 17 residues long. Germline lookup yields CDR1 MNHNS and CDR2 SASEGT.

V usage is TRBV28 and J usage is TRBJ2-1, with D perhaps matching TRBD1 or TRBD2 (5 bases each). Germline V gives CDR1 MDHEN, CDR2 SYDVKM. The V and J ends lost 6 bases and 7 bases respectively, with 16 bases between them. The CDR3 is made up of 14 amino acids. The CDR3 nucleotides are TGTGCCAGCAGCTCGGGACCACGTGGGAATGAGCAGTTCTTC. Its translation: CASSSGPRGNEQFF.

The DNA for the CDR3 is TGTGCCAGCAGCTTAGCGCTTGTCAGGGTCTTGGAGACCCAGTACTTC. This encodes CASSLALVRVLETQYF. This chain uses TRBV7-2 with TRBJ2-5, with D possibly being TRBD1 (5 bases). The germline gives CDR1 SGHTA, CDR2 FQGNSA. The ends were cut back, 0 bases at V and 5 bases at J, with 16 bases in the middle. This CDR3 contains 16 residues.

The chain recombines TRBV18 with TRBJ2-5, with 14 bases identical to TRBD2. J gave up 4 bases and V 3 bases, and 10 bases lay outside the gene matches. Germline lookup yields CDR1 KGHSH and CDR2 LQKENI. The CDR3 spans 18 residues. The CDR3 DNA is TGTGCCAGCTCACCCGCGGGACTAGCGGGGGCCGGGGGAGAGACCCAGTACTTC. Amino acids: CASSPAGLAGAGGETQYF.

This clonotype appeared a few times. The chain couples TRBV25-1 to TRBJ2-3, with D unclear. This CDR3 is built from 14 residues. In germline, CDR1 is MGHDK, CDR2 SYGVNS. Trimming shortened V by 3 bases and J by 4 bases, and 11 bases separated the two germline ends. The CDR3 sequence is CASSDTRIPDTQYF. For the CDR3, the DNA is TGTGCCAGCAGTGACACCCGGATCCCAGATACGCAGTATTTT. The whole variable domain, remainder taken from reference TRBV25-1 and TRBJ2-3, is EADIYQTPRYLVIGTGKKITLECSQTMGHDKMYWYQQDPGMELHLIHYSYGVNSTEKGDLSSESTVSRIRTEHFPLTLESARPSHTSQYLCASSDTRIPDTQYFGPGTRLTVL.